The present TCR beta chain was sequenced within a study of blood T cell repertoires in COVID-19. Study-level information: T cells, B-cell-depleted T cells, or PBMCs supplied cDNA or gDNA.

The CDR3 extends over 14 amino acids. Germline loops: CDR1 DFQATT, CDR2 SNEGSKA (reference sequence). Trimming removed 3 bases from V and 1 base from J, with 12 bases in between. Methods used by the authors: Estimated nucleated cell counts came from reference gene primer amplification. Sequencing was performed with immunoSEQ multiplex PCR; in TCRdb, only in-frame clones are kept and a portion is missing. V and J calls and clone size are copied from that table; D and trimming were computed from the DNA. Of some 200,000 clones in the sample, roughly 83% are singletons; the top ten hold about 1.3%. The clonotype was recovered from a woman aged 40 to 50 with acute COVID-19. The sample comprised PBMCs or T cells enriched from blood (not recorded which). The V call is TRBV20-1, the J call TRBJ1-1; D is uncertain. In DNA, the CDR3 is TGCAGTGCTAGTAAGCCCCGGGAGAACACTGAAGCTTTCTTT. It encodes CSASKPRENTEAFF.